This TCR beta chain was sequenced during a study of Graves' ophthalmopathy and Graves' hyperthyroidism. Transcripts of RNA were the source for amplifying TCR beta CDR3 regions. HTBI primers served in a first-round RT-PCR, which a second-round multiplex PCR followed. Via MiXCR, TCRdb re-called the multiplex PCR reads, giving one row per CDR3 protein. Here the sample spans about 390,000 distinct CDR3 sequences, about 16% being singletons. This clonotype was observed at least ten times. This CDR3 region has 13 residues. Germline CDR1 DFQATT, CDR2 SNEGSKA (reference sequence). The V segment lost 6 bases and the J segment 0 bases; nucleotides outside the gene matches: 3. Patients in the hyperthyroidism group, adults aged 18 to 65, were newly diagnosed, under 2 months' duration.

The sequence derives from a woman aged 18-35 years with stable Graves' hyperthyroidism. The chain is built from TRBV20-1 and TRBJ1-1, with TRBD1 matching over 8 bases. Sequencing was done on a sample of peripheral blood. The CDR3 is CSAPGQVNTEAFF. CDR3 nucleotides: TGCAGTGCCCCGGGACAGGTGAACACTGAAGCTTTCTTT.